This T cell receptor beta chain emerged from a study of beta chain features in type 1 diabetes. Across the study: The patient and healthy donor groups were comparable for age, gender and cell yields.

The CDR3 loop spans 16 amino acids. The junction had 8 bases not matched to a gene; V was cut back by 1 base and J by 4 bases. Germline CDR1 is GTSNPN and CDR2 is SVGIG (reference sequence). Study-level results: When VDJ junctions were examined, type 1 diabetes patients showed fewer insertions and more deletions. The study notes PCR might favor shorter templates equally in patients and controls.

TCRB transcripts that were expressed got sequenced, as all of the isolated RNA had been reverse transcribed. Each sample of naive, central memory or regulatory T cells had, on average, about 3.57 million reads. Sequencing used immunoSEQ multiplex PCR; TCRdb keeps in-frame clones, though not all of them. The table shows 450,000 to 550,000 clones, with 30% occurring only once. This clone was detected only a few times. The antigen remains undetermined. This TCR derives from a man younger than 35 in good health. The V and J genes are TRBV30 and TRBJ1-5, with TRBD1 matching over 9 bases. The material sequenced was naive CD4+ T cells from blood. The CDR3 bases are TGTGCCTGGAGTGCTCCACAGGGGGCGTCTAATCAGCCCCAGCATTTT. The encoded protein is CAWSAPQGASNQPQHF.